This T cell receptor beta chain was captured in a study of cytomegalovirus exposure and HLA in healthy donors. Study-wide context: Researchers found that about four fifths of about 400 genotyped donors fell within the Caucasian-associated ancestry cluster.

As concerns this clone: Its specificity is not known.

The study ran its PCR with 60 Vbeta and 13 Jbeta primers. The table came from immunoSEQ multiplex PCR; TCRdb's copy has only in-frame clones and leaves some out. The repertoire holds around 95,000 clones, with 65% to 80% as singletons. V shed 6 bases, J shed 6 bases, and the junction held 4 bases outside the gene matches. This CDR3 is 13 amino acids long. CDR1 and CDR2 (germline): ENHRY, SYGVKD. Findings and limits, study-wide: The productive fraction for most TCR beta V segments was about 90% or about 30% in an earlier analysis. Later analysis identified a missense DCLRE1C variant that was linked to TCR beta V- and J-gene trimming.

The chain is built from TRBV10-3 and TRBJ1-2; 10 positions match TRBD1. Material: PBMCs. This sequence was found in a man aged 25 to 40 in good health and CMV-seropositive. In DNA, the CDR3 is TGTGCCATCAGAGGACAGGGGGTGGATGGCTACACCTTC. Protein: CAIRGQGVDGYTF.